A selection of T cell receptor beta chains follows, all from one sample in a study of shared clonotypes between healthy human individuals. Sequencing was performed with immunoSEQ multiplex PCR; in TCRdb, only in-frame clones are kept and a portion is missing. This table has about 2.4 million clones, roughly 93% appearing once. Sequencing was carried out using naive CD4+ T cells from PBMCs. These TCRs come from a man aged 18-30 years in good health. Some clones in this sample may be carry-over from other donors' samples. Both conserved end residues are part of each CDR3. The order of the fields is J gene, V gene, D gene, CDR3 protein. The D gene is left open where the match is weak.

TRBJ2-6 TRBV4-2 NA CASSPKSRSSGANVLTF
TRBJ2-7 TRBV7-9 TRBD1 CASSLAWTGAYEQYF
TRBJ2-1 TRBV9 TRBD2 CASSALAGGWNEQFF
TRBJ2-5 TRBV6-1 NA CASSEPSLGQETQYF
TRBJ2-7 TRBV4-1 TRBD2 CASSQDWPPGLAGHEQYF
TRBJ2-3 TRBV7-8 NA CASSRRATDTQYF
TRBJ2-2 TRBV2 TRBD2 CASSGESGRGTGELFF
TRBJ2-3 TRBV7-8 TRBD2 CASSFLLAGGQGTQYF
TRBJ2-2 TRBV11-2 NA CASSLIAGEVGGELFF
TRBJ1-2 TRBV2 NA CASRGFGVYYGYTF
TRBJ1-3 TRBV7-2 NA CASSLATGWGNTIYF
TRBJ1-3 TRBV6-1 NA CASTQVSRAGNTIYF
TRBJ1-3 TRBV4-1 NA CASSQNWGYTIYF
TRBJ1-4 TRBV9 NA CASSRGGLNEKLFF
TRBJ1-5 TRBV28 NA CASSSGSLGASNQPQHF
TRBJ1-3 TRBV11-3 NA CASSFDSGNTIYF
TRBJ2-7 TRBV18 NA CASSPQGIKDEQYF
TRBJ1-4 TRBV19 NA CASSETATNEKLFF
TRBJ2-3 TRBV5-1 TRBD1 CASSTDRADTDTQYF
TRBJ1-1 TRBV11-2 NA CASSPRGTTGTEAFF
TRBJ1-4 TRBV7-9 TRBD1 CASPGQGNEKLFF
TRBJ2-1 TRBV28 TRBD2 CASSLRLAGSGEQFF
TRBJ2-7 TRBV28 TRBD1 CASSAPGQGGQRSYEQYF
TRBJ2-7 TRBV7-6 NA CASSFFGGTGLLFSGAEEQYF